This T cell receptor beta chain stems from a study of cytomegalovirus exposure and HLA in healthy donors. Study observations and caveats: For TCR beta chains, V- and J-gene trimming was later linked to a missense DCLRE1C variant.

Remarks on this clone: The antigen is unknown.

Amplification used 60 Vbeta primers and 13 Jbeta primers. Method: immunoSEQ multiplex PCR; TCRdb's copy keeps in-frame clones and lacks some. Seen here are under 150,000 clones, about three quarters observed once, and the top ten hold roughly 14%. This CDR3 has 13 amino acids. Germline V CDR1 and CDR2: SGHNT, YYREEE (reference sequence). The J segment lost 6 bases and the V segment lost 0 bases, leaving 1 base of the junction unmatched. The sequence was collected from a human donor in good health. The sample consisted of PBMCs. This chain uses TRBV5-4 with TRBJ2-7; 9 bases are a match to TRBD1. This chain's CDR3 is CASSLGDRAEQYF. DNA for the CDR3: TGTGCCAGCAGCTTGGGGGACAGGGCCGAGCAGTACTTC.